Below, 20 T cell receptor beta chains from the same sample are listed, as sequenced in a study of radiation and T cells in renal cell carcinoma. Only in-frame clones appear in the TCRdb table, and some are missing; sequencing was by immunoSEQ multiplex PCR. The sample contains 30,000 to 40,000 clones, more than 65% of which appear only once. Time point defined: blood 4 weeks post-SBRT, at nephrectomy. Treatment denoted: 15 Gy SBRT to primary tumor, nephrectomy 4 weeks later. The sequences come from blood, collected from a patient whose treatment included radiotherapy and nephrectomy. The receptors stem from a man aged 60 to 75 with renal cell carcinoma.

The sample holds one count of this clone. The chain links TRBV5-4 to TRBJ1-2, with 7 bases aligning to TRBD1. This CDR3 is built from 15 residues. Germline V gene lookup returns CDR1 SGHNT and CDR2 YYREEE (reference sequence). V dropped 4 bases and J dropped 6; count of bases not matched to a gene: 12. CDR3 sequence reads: CASSQANRGGHGYTF. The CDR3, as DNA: TGTGCCAGCAGCCAGGCAAACAGGGGCGGTCATGGCTACACCTTC.

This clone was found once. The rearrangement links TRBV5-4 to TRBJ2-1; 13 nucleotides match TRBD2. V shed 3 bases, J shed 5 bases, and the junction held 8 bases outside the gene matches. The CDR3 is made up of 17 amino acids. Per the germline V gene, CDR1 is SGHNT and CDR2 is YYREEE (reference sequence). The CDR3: CASSSPPGLAGDNEQFF. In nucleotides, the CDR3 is TGTGCCAGCAGCTCCCCCCCCGGACTAGCGGGAGACAATGAGCAGTTCTTC. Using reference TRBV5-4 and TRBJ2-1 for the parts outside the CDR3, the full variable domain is ETGVTQSPTHLIKTRGQQVTLRCSSQSGHNTVSWYQQALGQGPQFIFQYYREEENGRGNFPPRFSGLQFPNYSSELNVNALELDDSALYLCASSSPPGLAGDNEQFFGPGTRLTVL.

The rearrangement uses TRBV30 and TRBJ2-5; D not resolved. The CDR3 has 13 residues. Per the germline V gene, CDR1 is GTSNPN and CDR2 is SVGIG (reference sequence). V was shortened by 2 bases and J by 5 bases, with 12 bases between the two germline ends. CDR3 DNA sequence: TGTGCCTGGAGTCATGGGTTTCACGAGACCCAGTACTTC. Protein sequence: CAWSHGFHETQYF.

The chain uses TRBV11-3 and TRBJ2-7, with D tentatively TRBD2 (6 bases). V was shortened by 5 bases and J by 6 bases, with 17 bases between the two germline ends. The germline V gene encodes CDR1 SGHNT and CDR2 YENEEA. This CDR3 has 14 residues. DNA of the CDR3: TGTGCCAGCAGCCTCGGGACTTTTCGGAGCGAGCAGTACTTC. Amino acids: CASSLGTFRSEQYF.

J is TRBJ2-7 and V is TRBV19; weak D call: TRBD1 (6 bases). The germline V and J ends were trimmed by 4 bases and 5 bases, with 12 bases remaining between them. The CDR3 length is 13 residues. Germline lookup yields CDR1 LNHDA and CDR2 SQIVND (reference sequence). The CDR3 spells CASSTGTRNEQYF. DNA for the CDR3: TGTGCCAGTAGTACCGGGACAAGGAACGAGCAGTACTTC.

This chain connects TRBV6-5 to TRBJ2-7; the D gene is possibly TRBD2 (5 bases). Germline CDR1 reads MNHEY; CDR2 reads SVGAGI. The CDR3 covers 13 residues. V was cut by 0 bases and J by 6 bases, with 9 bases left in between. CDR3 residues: CASSYSTGSEQYF. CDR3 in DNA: TGTGCCAGCAGTTACTCGACTGGGAGCGAGCAGTACTTC.

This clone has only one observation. The CDR3, as DNA: TGTGCCAGCAGCTTAGAGGACAGGAGAAGGTTACGAGGGGAAAAACTGTTTTTT. It translates to CASSLEDRRRLRGEKLFF. The V and J genes are TRBV11-2 and TRBJ1-4, with 7 bases aligning to TRBD1. V was clipped by 0 bases and J by 8 bases; unmatched bases: 15. The CDR3 consists of 18 residues. Germline V CDR1 and CDR2: SGHAT, FQNNGV.

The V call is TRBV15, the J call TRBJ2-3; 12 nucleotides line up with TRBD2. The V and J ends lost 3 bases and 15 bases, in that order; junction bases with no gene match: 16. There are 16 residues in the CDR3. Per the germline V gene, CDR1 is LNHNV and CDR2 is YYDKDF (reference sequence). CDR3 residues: CATSRSISSGRAGVYF. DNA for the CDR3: TGTGCCACCAGCAGGAGCATCTCTAGCGGGAGGGCCGGAGTATATTTT. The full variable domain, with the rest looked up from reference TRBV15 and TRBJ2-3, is DAMVIQNPRYQVTQFGKPVTLSCSQTLNHNVMYWYQQKSSQAPKLLFHYYDKDFNNEADTPDNFQSRRPNTSFCFLDIRSPGLGDTAMYLCATSRSISSGRAGVYFGPGTRLTVL.

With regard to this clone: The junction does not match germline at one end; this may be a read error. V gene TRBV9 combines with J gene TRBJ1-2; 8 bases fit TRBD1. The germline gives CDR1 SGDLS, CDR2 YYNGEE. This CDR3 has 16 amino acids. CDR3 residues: CASSEDPQGVGYGYTF. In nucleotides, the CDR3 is TGCGCCAGCAGTGAGGACCCACAGGGGGTTGGCTATGGCTACACCTTC.

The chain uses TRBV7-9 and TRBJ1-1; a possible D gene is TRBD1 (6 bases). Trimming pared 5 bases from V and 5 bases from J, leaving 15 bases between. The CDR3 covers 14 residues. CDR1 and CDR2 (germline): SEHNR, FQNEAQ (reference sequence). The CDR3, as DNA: TGTGCCAGCAGCCAAACGGGGGCTCAGACTGAAGCTTTCTTT. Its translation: CASSQTGAQTEAFF.

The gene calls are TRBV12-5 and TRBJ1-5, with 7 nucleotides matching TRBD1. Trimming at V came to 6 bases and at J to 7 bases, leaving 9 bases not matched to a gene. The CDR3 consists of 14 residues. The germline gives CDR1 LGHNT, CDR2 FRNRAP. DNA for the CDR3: TGTGCTAGTGGGTACCTCACAGGGGAACAGCCCCAGCATTTT. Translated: CASGYLTGEQPQHF.

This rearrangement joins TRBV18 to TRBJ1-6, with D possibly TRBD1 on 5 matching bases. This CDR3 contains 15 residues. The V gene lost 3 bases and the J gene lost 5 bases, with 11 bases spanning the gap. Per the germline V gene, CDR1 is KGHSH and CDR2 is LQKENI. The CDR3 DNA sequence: TGTGCCAGCTCACCTATTGGCAGGGATAATTCACCCCTCCACTTT. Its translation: CASSPIGRDNSPLHF.

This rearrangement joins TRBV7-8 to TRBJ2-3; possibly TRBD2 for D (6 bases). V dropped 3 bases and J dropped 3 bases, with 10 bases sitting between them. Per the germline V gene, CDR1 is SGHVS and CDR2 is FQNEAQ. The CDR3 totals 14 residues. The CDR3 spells CASSFEGGTDTQYF. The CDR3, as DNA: TGTGCCAGCAGCTTTGAGGGAGGTACAGATACGCAGTATTTT.

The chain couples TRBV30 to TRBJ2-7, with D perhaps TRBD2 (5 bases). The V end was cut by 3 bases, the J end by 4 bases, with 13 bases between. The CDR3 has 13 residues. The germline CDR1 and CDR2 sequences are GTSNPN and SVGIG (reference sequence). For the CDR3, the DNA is TGTGCCTGGAGCGAGGCTAGCTGGTACGAGCAGTACTTC. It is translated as CAWSEASWYEQYF.

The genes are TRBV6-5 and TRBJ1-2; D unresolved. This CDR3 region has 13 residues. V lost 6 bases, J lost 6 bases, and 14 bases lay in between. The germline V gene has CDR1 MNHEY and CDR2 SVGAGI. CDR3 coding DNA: TGTGCCAGCAGCCTCTTAATCGGCGATGGCTACACCTTC. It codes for CASSLLIGDGYTF.

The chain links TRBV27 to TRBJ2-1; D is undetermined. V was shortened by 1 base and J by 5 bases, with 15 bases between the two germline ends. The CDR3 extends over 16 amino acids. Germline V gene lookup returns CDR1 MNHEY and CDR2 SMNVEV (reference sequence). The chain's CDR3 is CASSLWTPWTDNEQFF. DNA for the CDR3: TGTGCCAGCAGTTTATGGACCCCCTGGACGGACAATGAGCAGTTCTTC.

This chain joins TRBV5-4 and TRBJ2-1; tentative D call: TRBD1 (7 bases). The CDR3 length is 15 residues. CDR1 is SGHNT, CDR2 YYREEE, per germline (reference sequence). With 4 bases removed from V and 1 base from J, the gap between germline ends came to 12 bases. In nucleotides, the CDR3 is TGTGCCAGCAGCCGCGGGACAGAATCCTACAATGAGCAGTTCTTC. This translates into CASSRGTESYNEQFF.

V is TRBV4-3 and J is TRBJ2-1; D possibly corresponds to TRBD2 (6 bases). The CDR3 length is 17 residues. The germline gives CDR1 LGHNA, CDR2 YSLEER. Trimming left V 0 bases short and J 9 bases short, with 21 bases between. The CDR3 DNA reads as TGCGCCAGCAGCCAAGATAGAAGTGGGAGCTGGGGAGGTGAGCAGTTCTTC. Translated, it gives CASSQDRSGSWGGEQFF.

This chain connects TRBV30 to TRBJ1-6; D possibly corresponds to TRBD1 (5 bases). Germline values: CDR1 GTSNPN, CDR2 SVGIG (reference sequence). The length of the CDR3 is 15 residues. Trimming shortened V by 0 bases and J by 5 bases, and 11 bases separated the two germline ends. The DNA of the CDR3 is TGTGCCTGGAGTGTCAGGGCCCGAAATAATTCACCCCTCCACTTT. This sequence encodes CAWSVRARNNSPLHF.

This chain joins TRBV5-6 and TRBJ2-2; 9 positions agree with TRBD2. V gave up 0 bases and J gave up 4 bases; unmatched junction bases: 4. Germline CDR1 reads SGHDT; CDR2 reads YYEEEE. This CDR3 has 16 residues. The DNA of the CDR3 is TGTGCCAGCAGCTTGGGTCTAGCGGGACCCACCGGGGAGCTGTTTTTT. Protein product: CASSLGLAGPTGELFF.